The present entry profiles one T cell receptor (beta chain) with its context. What it recognizes is unknown. This sample is drawn from a study of PD-1 blockade in classical Hodgkin lymphoma. General study results and limits: By C4D1, diversity of CD4+ TCRs had risen significantly, whereas that of CD8+ TCRs had not. No one has yet defined what causes the repertoire differences, which may be disease activity or prior therapy.

The repertoire was sequenced with immunoSEQ multiplex PCR; TCRdb's copy has only in-frame clones and lacks some. The data show around 65,000 clones, approximately 88% seen once. The patients all showed relapse after autologous stem cell transplantation, while their brentuximab vedotin exposure varied. Best responses fell into complete response, partial response or progressive disease. The CDR3 runs to 15 residues. Per germline, CDR1 SGDLS and CDR2 YYNGEE. Trimming shortened V by 3 bases and J by 5 bases, and 18 bases separated the two germline ends. The sequences come from peripheral blood mononuclear cells (PBMCs), collected at baseline. V and J are TRBV9 and TRBJ2-7; either TRBD1 or TRBD2 may supply D (6 bases each). The sequence was collected from a human donor with classical Hodgkin lymphoma. CDR3 in DNA: TGTGCCAGCAGCGCAGACTGGGGGGCGGCCGACGAGCAGTACTTC. Translation gives CASSADWGAADEQYF. The entire variable domain, with the rest obtained from reference TRBV9 and TRBJ2-7, is as follows: DSGVTQTPKHLITATGQRVTLRCSPRSGDLSVYWYQQSLDQGLQFLIQYYNGEERAKGNILERFSAQQFPDLHSELNLSSLELGDSALYFCASSADWGAADEQYFGPGTRLTVT.